This T cell receptor (beta chain) was obtained from a study of blood T cell repertoires in COVID-19. The overall study: Spain, Italy and the United States supplied samples that represented acute and convalescent COVID-19. The analysed material was cDNA or gDNA that came from T cells, B-cell-depleted T cells, or PBMCs.

In the original analysis: By means of reference gene primer amplification, nucleated cell counts were estimated. This table comes from immunoSEQ multiplex PCR, and its TCRdb copy is limited to in-frame clones, with some not included. V and J calls and clone size are those listed in that table; D and trimming were worked out from the DNA. This table holds fewer than 80,000 clones, around 89% found once. The V and J ends lost 3 bases and 0 bases respectively, with 6 bases between them. This CDR3 has 14 amino acids. The V gene's germline CDR1 is MNHEY and CDR2 SMNVEV (reference sequence). The rearrangement uses TRBV27 and TRBJ1-5; D is ambiguous. The sequenced sample consisted of peripheral blood. The receptor's source is a man aged 50-60 years with acute or convalescent COVID-19. The DNA of the CDR3 is TGTGCCAGCAGTTTCTCCTCTAGCAATCAGCCCCAGCATTTT. Amino acids: CASSFSSSNQPQHF.